This passage covers 2 T cell receptor beta chains from one sample sequenced in a study of shared clonotypes between healthy human individuals. The data were produced by immunoSEQ multiplex PCR, yet TCRdb's version contains in-frame clones alone and is incomplete. Here the sample spans roughly 2,300,000 clones, roughly 92% being singletons. Specimen: naive CD4+ T cells from PBMCs. Indicated subset: CD45RA+ positively selected. The receptors were sampled from a man between 18 and 35 years old in good health. Some clones in this sample may be carry-over from other donors' samples.

This chain uses TRBV7-9 with TRBJ1-2; 10 positions match TRBD1. After removal of 6 bases from V and 7 bases from J, the junction contained 17 bases not matched to a gene. CDR3 length equals 17 residues. The germline CDR1 and CDR2 sequences are SEHNR and FQNEAQ (reference sequence). For the CDR3, the DNA is TGTGCCAGCAGGGATCCGGGACAGGGGTCCCCCTTAGGTGGCTACACCTTC. It specifies CASRDPGQGSPLGGYTF.

The CDR3 sequence: CASSRLWGEAFF. CDR3 coding DNA: TGTGCCAGCAGCCGTTTGTGGGGTGAAGCTTTCTTT. The chain is built from TRBV5-8 and TRBJ1-1; D remains unclear. The V end was cut by 4 bases, the J end by 7 bases, with 11 bases between. The germline V gene encodes CDR1 SGHTS and CDR2 YDEGEE. There are 12 residues in the CDR3.